This TCR beta chain was observed in a study of STAT5B mutations in CD4+ large granular lymphocyte leukemia. Notes on the study in general: TRBV06-family usage was enriched in top patient clones (8/27) versus controls (2/35).

The V and J ends lost 6 bases and 4 bases, in that order; junction bases with no gene match: 15. The germline V gene has CDR1 SQVTM and CDR2 ANQGSEA. The CDR3 is made up of 16 amino acids. A remark on this clone: Its antigen is currently unknown.

The survey-level immunoSEQ assay was used. Method: immunoSEQ multiplex PCR; TCRdb's copy keeps in-frame clones and lacks some. Of about 34,000 clones in the sample, about 76% were seen once. The chain is built from TRBV29-1 and TRBJ2-1; 7 nucleotides match TRBD2. The sample taken for sequencing was CD4+ T cells from blood buffy coats. The sequence derives from a human donor in good health. In DNA form, the CDR3 reads TGCAGCGTGGGGGGGGGAGGGATTAAAGTGTACAATGAGCAGTTCTTC. The encoded protein is CSVGGGGIKVYNEQFF.